This T cell receptor beta chain was identified in a study of blood T cell repertoires in COVID-19. Study-wide background: Samples came from the United States, Italy and Spain, spanning acute and convalescent COVID-19.

The germline CDR1 and CDR2 sequences are SEHNR and FQNEAQ (reference sequence). The length of the CDR3 is 16 residues. V gave up 7 bases and J gave up 0 bases; unmatched junction bases: 8. In the authors' methods: Amplifying reference gene primers gave estimates of nucleated cell counts. Profiling relied on immunoSEQ multiplex PCR, and the TCRdb table lists in-frame clones only, not all of them. Clone size and V and J calls were adopted from that table, with D and trimming inferred from the DNA. The sample lists under 150,000 clones, 80% seen once, with 1.5% to 2% in the top ten. The receptor was isolated from a man between 65 and 85 years old with acute or convalescent COVID-19. The material sequenced was peripheral blood. This sequence joins TRBV7-9 and TRBJ2-1; TRBD2 matches 8 bases. The CDR3 nucleotides are TGTGCCAGCACCCTCTGGGGGACTAGCTCCTACAATGAGCAGTTCTTC. Its protein is CASTLWGTSSYNEQFF.